The TCR beta chain under discussion was sequenced for a study of spatial heterogeneity in lung cancer. In the study overall: An average of more than ten raw reads was observed per unique TCR and UMI combination.

Time point reported: sample taken at primary tumor resection. Frozen PBMC, nontumor lung or tumor provided whole RNA, which was sequenced unsorted. Germline V gene lookup returns CDR1 SNHLY and CDR2 FYNNEI. Trimming pared 6 bases from V and 0 bases from J, leaving 12 bases between. The CDR3 contains 15 residues. TCRdb reanalysed the 5' RACE reads using MiXCR and keeps one entry per CDR3 protein. In the table there are tens of thousands of distinct CDR3 sequences, roughly a fifth of which are singletons. The source material was PBMCs, sampled at surgery. This sequence joins TRBV2 and TRBJ2-1; no reliable D call. This sequence was found in a male donor with early-stage non-small cell lung cancer. The CDR3 nucleotides are TGTGCCAGCAGCATACCTCTCCACTCCTACAATGAGCAGTTCTTC. Translation: CASSIPLHSYNEQFF.